One sample yielded the 10 T cell receptor beta chains listed below, sequenced in a study of technical replicates of blood from several donors. Clones were sequenced by immunoSEQ multiplex PCR, and TCRdb holds only the in-frame ones, with some missing. The sample lists 65,000 to 90,000 clones; about 91% were seen once. The specimen sequenced was T cells isolated from PBMCs. The receptors derive from a human donor in good health.

In this sample, this clone turned up a few times. The rearrangement joins TRBV29-1 to TRBJ1-1, with D unresolved. The CDR3 is 11 amino acids. CDR1 and CDR2 from the germline V gene are SQVTM and ANQGSEA. Trimming stripped 5 bases from V and 7 bases from J, with 11 bases between. The DNA for the CDR3 is TGCAGCGTTCGGCAGGTTGTTGAAGCTTTCTTT. It yields the protein CSVRQVVEAFF.

The sample holds one count of this clone. V and J are TRBV4-1 and TRBJ1-2, with 8 nucleotides matching TRBD1. This CDR3 has 15 amino acids. Trimming took 4 bases from V and 4 from J; bases not matched to a gene: 8. Germline V lookup: CDR1 MGHRA, CDR2 YSYEKL. CDR3 bases: TGCGCCAGCAGCCCGAGACAGGGGACGACCTATGGCTACACCTTC. This gives the protein CASSPRQGTTYGYTF.

This clone was observed a handful of times. J is TRBJ1-1 and V is TRBV18, with D unclear. CDR1 and CDR2 (germline): KGHSH, LQKENI. CDR3 length: 14 amino acids. V dropped 3 bases and J dropped 4 bases, with 12 bases sitting between them. CDR3 amino acids: CASSPSRATTEAFF. The CDR3 region has the DNA TGTGCCAGCTCACCTTCGAGGGCTACCACTGAAGCTTTCTTT.

The rearrangement uses TRBV5-1 and TRBJ2-2; 8 bases line up with TRBD1. Germline V CDR1 and CDR2: SGHRS, YFSETQ. The V gene end was trimmed by 4 bases and the J gene end by 0 bases; junction bases not matched to a gene: 8. The CDR3 runs to 17 residues. The CDR3 bases are TGCGCCAGCAGCCGCCGACCACAGGGGGCGAACACCGGGGAGCTGTTTTTT. This translates into CASSRRPQGANTGELFF.

This clone has a handful of counts. The chain recombines TRBV6-1 with TRBJ2-7; 10 positions agree with TRBD2. The CDR3 is 17 residues long. Germline V gene lookup returns CDR1 MNHNS and CDR2 SASEGT. Trimming took 2 bases from V and 3 from J; bases not matched to a gene: 10. The CDR3 region has the DNA TGTGCCAGCAGTGAACTAGCGGGGGCCACTCGGAACTACGAGCAGTACTTC. Its protein product is CASSELAGATRNYEQYF.

In the case of this clone: A read error may account for a junction end that differs from germline. The chain uses TRBV12-5 and TRBJ2-1; TRBD2 matches at 11 bases. The germline V gene encodes CDR1 LGHNT and CDR2 FRNRAP. The CDR3 has 17 residues. The CDR3, as DNA: TGTGCTAGTGCTTTGATAGCGGGGGGGTCAAGCAGGAATGAGCAGTTCTTC. This encodes CASALIAGGSSRNEQFF.

This rearrangement joins TRBV28 to TRBJ2-7; 9 bases are a match to TRBD2. The V gene's germline CDR1 is MDHEN and CDR2 SYDVKM. V gave up 2 bases and J gave up 6 bases; unmatched junction bases: 8. CDR3 length: 15 amino acids. The CDR3 DNA reads TGTGCCAGCAGTTTACATACTGCGGGAGGGCTCGAGCAGTACTTC. The encoded protein is CASSLHTAGGLEQYF.

In DNA, the CDR3 is TGTGCCAGCAGCTCTCTAGCGGGAGTTTTTGCCGGGGAGCTGTTTTTT. Translated: CASSSLAGVFAGELFF. This chain uses TRBV7-6 with TRBJ2-2, with 10 bases lining up with TRBD2. V lost 4 bases and J lost 6; bases outside the gene matches: 8. Germline V gives CDR1 SGHVS, CDR2 FNYEAQ. CDR3 length: 16 residues.

This clone was found once. The rearrangement links TRBV12-2 to TRBJ2-4; TRBD1 reflects the table's D call only, with no check against the DNA. TRBV12-2 is described as a pseudogene. The CDR3 is 15 residues long. The CDR3 DNA is TGTGCAAGTCGCCGCGTATCAGGGGCCAAAAACATTCAGTACTTC. Translating gives CASRRVSGAKNIQYF.

The chain has TRBV6-5 and TRBJ2-7; 7 bases map to TRBD1. CDR1 MNHEY and CDR2 SVGAGI come from the germline V gene. Trimming cost V 6 bases and J 6 bases; bases outside gene matches: 5. The CDR3 spans 12 residues. CDR3 DNA: TGTGCCAGCAGGGCAGGGGGTCCCGAGCAGTACTTC. Protein: CASRAGGPEQYF.